The rows below give T cell receptor beta chains drawn from one sample of a study of T cell changes during pregnancy in multiple sclerosis. TCRdb's table, derived via immunoSEQ multiplex PCR, lists solely in-frame clones and lacks some. The sample contains 65,000 to 85,000 clones, 94% of which appear only once. Sequenced here: CD4+ T cells from peripheral blood mononuclear cells, sampled after pregnancy. The receptors were gathered from a female donor with multiple sclerosis, enrolled in a pregnancy study. CDR3s include the opening cysteine and the closing phenylalanine or tryptophan.

v_gene: TRBV19; j_gene: TRBJ1-5; len: 13; CDR3aa: CASSMDWRQPQHF
v_gene: TRBV11-2; j_gene: TRBJ2-6; len: 18; CDR3aa: CASSRNGQTLSGANVLTF
v_gene: TRBV14; j_gene: TRBJ2-5; len: 15; CDR3aa: CASSQDIGREETQYF
v_gene: TRBV2; j_gene: TRBJ1-2; len: 13; CDR3aa: CAGTAGGLGGYTF
v_gene: TRBV6-5; j_gene: TRBJ2-3; len: 13; CDR3aa: CASSREVTDTQYF
v_gene: TRBV18; j_gene: -; len: 15; CDR3aa: CASSPVAREFNEQYF
v_gene: TRBV6-6; j_gene: TRBJ2-5; len: 15; CDR3aa: CASSYSDRESETQYF
v_gene: TRBV12-5; j_gene: TRBJ1-2; len: 13; CDR3aa: CASAPSGGDGYTF
v_gene: TRBV28; j_gene: TRBJ1-5; len: 15; CDR3aa: CASTPSVQGNQPQHF
v_gene: TRBV18; j_gene: TRBJ2-7; len: 15; CDR3aa: CASSLGLADSYEQYF
v_gene: TRBV11-2; j_gene: TRBJ1-4; len: 14; CDR3aa: CASSPGTPNEKLFF
v_gene: TRBV11-1; j_gene: TRBJ2-1; len: 16; CDR3aa: CASSSPPGGRAHEQFF
v_gene: TRBV28; j_gene: TRBJ1-4; len: 12; CDR3aa: CASSSGTGKLFF
v_gene: TRBV19; j_gene: TRBJ2-7; len: 15; CDR3aa: CASSNPGQGTYEQYF
v_gene: TRBV19; j_gene: TRBJ1-2; len: 11; CDR3aa: CASKTGYGYTF
v_gene: TRBV15; j_gene: TRBJ2-5; len: 17; CDR3aa: CATSRGRLSGQLLAQYF
v_gene: TRBV29-1; j_gene: TRBJ2-3; len: 11; CDR3aa: CSSSFTDTQYF
v_gene: TRBV6-5; j_gene: TRBJ2-2; len: 14; CDR3aa: CASSYNRGTGELFF
v_gene: TRBV19; j_gene: TRBJ2-2; len: 17; CDR3aa: CASSMSSGRAGTGELFF
v_gene: TRBV28; j_gene: TRBJ1-2; len: 11; CDR3aa: CASSFNYGYTF
v_gene: TRBV7-9; j_gene: TRBJ2-2; len: 16; CDR3aa: CASSLAGVTNTGELFF
v_gene: TRBV5-4; j_gene: TRBJ2-7; len: 15; CDR3aa: CASSFRQGFTYEQYF
v_gene: TRBV4-1; j_gene: TRBJ2-7; len: 19; CDR3aa: CASSQVTSGVGTSGTQQYF
v_gene: TRBV6-5; j_gene: TRBJ1-2; len: 13; CDR3aa: CASSRDRYYGYTF
v_gene: TRBV7-2; j_gene: TRBJ1-2; len: 12; CDR3aa: CASSVTGRGYTF
v_gene: TRBV28; j_gene: TRBJ1-5; len: 15; CDR3aa: CASRQGQISNQPQHF
v_gene: TRBV5-1; j_gene: TRBJ2-1; len: 20; CDR3aa: CASSLAGLAPRTATYNEQFF
v_gene: TRBV10-3; j_gene: TRBJ2-1; len: 15; CDR3aa: CATNNLGLAGDEQFF
v_gene: TRBV4-1; j_gene: TRBJ2-1; len: 17; CDR3aa: CASSQDPGAGVHNEQFF
v_gene: TRBV7-3; j_gene: TRBJ1-2; len: 14; CDR3aa: CASSLGRSNYGYTF
v_gene: TRBV6-1; j_gene: TRBJ2-3; len: 16; CDR3aa: CASSGSSGSIIDTQYF
v_gene: TRBV25-1; j_gene: TRBJ2-3; len: 15; CDR3aa: CASSEAVFPTDTQYF
v_gene: TRBV5-4; j_gene: TRBJ2-1; len: 15; CDR3aa: CASSLGREYYNEQFF
v_gene: TRBV4-2; j_gene: TRBJ2-3; len: 19; CDR3aa: CASSQPPGLAGGIADTQYF
v_gene: TRBV4-2; j_gene: TRBJ2-3; len: 18; CDR3aa: CASSQGLAGVPLTDTQYF
v_gene: TRBV7-9; j_gene: TRBJ2-5; len: 15; CDR3aa: CASSPGLFVQETQYF
v_gene: TRBV2; j_gene: TRBJ2-2; len: 14; CDR3aa: CASTGTANTGELFF
v_gene: TRBV5-6; j_gene: TRBJ1-5; len: 16; CDR3aa: CASSSQATGVNQPQHF
v_gene: TRBV19; j_gene: TRBJ1-1; len: 14; CDR3aa: CASRDRGRYTEAFF
v_gene: TRBV28; j_gene: TRBJ1-5; len: 18; CDR3aa: CASSFLSWTGRSNQPQHF
v_gene: TRBV6-6; j_gene: TRBJ1-2; len: 12; CDR3aa: CASTTGTWGYTF
v_gene: TRBV5-1; j_gene: TRBJ2-2; len: 13; CDR3aa: CASRSEPTGELFF
v_gene: TRBV6-1; j_gene: TRBJ2-3; len: 15; CDR3aa: CASSKGLAGADTQYF
v_gene: TRBV28; j_gene: TRBJ2-1; len: 16; CDR3aa: CASSFHGAPRGNEQFF
v_gene: TRBV7-8; j_gene: TRBJ2-7; len: 12; CDR3aa: CASSPVPYEQYF
v_gene: TRBV5-4; j_gene: TRBJ1-2; len: 13; CDR3aa: CASSLWTGDGYTF
v_gene: TRBV28; j_gene: TRBJ2-7; len: 13; CDR3aa: CASSSWDIYEQYF